This T cell receptor (beta chain) emerged from a study of blood T cell repertoires in COVID-19. Study summary: The United States, Italy and Spain were the sources of the acute and convalescent COVID-19 samples.

The CDR3 has 14 residues. In germline, CDR1 is MGHRA, CDR2 YSYEKL. The V and J ends lost 3 bases and 3 bases respectively, with 10 bases between them. TCRdb keeps only in-frame clones here, not all; method: immunoSEQ multiplex PCR. The sample records around 45,000 clones, roughly 79% being singletons. With respect to this clone: Other DNA sequences in the same sample also yield this CDR3.

Input material: peripheral blood. The TCR comes from a woman aged 80 or over with acute or convalescent COVID-19. This rearrangement joins TRBV4-1 to TRBJ2-3; a weak D match, TRBD2 (6 bases). The CDR3 coding sequence is TGCGCCAGCAGCCAGACCGGGACTACAGATACGCAGTATTTT. Amino acids: CASSQTGTTDTQYF.